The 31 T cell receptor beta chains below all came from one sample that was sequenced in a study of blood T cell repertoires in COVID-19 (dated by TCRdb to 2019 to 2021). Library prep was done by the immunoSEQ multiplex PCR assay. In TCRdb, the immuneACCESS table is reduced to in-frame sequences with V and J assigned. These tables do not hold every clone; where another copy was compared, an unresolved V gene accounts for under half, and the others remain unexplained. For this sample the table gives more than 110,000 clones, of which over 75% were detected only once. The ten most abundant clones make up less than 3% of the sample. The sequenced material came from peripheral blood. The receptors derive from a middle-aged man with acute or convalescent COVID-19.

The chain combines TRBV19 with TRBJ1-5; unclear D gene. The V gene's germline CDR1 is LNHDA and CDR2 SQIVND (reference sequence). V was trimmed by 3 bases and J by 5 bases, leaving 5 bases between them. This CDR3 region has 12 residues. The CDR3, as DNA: TGTGCCAGTAGTATTCTTTATCAGCCCCAGCATTTT. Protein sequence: CASSILYQPQHF.

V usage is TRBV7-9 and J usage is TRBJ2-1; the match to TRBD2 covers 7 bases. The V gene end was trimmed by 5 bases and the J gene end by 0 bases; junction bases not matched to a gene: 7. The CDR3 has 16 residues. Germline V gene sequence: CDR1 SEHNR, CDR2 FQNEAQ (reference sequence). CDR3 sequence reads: CASSPPLAASYNEQFF. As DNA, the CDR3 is TGTGCCAGCAGCCCCCCTCTAGCGGCCTCCTACAATGAGCAGTTCTTC.

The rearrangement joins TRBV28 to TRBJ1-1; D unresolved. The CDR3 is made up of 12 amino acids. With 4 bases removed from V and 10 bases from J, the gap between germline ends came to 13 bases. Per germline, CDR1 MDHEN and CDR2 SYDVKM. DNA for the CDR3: TGTGCCAGCAGTTACCAACCACCCAGAGCTTTCTTT. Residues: CASSYQPPRAFF.

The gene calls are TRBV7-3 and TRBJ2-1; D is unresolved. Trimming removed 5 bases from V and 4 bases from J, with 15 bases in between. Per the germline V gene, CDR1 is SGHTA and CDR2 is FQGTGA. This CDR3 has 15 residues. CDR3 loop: CASSPRVAEYNEQFF. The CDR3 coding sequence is TGTGCCAGCAGCCCCCGAGTAGCTGAATACAATGAGCAGTTCTTC.

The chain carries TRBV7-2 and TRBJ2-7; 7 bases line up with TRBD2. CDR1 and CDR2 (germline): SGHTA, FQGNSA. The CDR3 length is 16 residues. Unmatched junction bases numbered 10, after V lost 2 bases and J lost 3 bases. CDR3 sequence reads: CASSLPSSGGFYEQYF. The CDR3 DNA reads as TGTGCCAGCAGCTTACCGTCTAGCGGAGGATTCTACGAGCAGTACTTC.

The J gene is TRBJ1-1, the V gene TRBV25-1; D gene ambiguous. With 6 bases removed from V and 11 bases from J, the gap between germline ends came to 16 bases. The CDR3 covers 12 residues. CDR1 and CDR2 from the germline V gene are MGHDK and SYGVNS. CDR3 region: CASSPKATEAFF. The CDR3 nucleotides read TGTGCCAGCAGCCCGAAGGCTACGGAGGCTTTCTTT.

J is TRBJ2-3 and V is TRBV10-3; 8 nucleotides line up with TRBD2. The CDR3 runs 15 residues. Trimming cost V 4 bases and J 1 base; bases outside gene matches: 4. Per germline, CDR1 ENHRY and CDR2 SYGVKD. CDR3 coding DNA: TGTGCCATCAGTGCGACGGGAGGGGGCACAGATACGCAGTATTTT. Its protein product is CAISATGGGTDTQYF.

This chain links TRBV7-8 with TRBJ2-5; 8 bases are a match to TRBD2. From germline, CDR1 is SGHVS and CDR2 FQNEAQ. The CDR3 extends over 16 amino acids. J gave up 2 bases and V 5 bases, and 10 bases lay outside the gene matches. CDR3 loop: CASSPRLARQQETQYF. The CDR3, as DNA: TGTGCCAGCAGCCCCCGACTAGCGAGACAACAAGAGACCCAGTACTTC.

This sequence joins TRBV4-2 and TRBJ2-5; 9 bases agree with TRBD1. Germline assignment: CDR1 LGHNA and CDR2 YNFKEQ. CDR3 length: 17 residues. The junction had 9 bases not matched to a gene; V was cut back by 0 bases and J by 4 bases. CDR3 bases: TGTGCCAGCAGCCAAGATCTACGACAGGGGGGAAGAGAGACCCAGTACTTC. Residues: CASSQDLRQGGRETQYF.

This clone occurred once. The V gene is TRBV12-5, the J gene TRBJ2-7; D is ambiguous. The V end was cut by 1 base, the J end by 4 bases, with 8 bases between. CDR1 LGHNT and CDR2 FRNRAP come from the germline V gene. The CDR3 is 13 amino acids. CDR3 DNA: TGTGCTAGTGGTTTGGGCAGATATTACGAGCAGTACTTC. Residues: CASGLGRYYEQYF.

CDR3 amino acids: CASSRGQGATGELFF. CDR3 sequence (DNA): TGTGCCAGCAGTAGAGGACAGGGGGCGACCGGGGAGCTGTTTTTT. The rearrangement joins TRBV6-5 to TRBJ2-2; 11 positions agree with TRBD1. V lost 5 bases, J lost 5 bases, and 4 bases stayed unmatched. Germline CDR1 and CDR2: MNHEY and SVGAGI. The CDR3 spans 15 residues.

The CDR3 region is CATRDDRGRGSYNEQFF. CDR3 DNA: TGTGCCACCAGGGATGATCGCGGGAGAGGCTCCTACAATGAGCAGTTCTTC. The chain is built from TRBV15 and TRBJ2-1, with 7 bases lining up with TRBD2. The CDR3 spans 17 residues. The V segment lost 6 bases and the J segment 0 bases; nucleotides outside the gene matches: 11. Germline CDR1 reads LNHNV; CDR2 reads YYDKDF (reference sequence). Complete variable domain (other parts from reference TRBV15 and TRBJ2-1): DAMVIQNPRYQVTQFGKPVTLSCSQTLNHNVMYWYQQKSSQAPKLLFHYYDKDFNNEADTPDNFQSRRPNTSFCFLDIRSPGLGDTAMYLCATRDDRGRGSYNEQFFGPGTRLTVL.

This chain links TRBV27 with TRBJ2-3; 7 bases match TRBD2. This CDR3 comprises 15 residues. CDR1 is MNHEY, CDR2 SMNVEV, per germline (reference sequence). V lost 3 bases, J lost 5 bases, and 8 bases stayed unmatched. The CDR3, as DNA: TGTGCCAGCAGTTTCTGGGGGGGATTTGGAGATACGCAGTATTTT. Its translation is CASSFWGGFGDTQYF.

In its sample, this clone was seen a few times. The CDR3 sequence is CASSSRIQGYNSPLHF. The CDR3 DNA reads as TGTGCCAGCAGTTCCCGTATTCAGGGCTATAATTCACCCCTCCACTTT. The rearrangement uses TRBV27 and TRBJ1-6; tentatively, D is TRBD1 (5 bases). This CDR3 region has 16 residues. CDR1 is MNHEY, CDR2 SMNVEV, per germline (reference sequence). Trimming took off 4 bases at V and 3 bases at J, with 13 bases between the two ends.

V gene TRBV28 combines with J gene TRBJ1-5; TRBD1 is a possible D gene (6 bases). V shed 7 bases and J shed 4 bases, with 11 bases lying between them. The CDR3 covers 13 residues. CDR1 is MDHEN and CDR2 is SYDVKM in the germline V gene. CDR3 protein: CASMQGWNQPQHF. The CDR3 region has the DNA TGTGCCAGCATGCAGGGGTGGAATCAGCCCCAGCATTTT.

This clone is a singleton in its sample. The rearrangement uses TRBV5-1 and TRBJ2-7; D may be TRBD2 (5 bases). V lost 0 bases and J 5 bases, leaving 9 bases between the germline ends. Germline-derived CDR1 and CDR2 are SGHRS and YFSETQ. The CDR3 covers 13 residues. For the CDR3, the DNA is TGCGCCAGCAGCTTGGTACTAGGCGACGAGCAGTACTTC. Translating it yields CASSLVLGDEQYF.

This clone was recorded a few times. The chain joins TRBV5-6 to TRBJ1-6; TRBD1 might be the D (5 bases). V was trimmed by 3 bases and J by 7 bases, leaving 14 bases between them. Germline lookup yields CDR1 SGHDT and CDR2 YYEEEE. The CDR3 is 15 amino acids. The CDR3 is CASSSSLEGNSPLHF. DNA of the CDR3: TGTGCCAGCAGCTCCAGCCTGGAGGGGAATTCACCCCTCCACTTT.

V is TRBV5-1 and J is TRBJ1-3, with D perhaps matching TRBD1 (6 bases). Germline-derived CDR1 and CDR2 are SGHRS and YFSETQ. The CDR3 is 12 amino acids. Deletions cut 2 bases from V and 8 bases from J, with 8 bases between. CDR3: CASSLPGDTIYF. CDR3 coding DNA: TGCGCCAGCAGCTTACCAGGGGACACCATATATTTT.

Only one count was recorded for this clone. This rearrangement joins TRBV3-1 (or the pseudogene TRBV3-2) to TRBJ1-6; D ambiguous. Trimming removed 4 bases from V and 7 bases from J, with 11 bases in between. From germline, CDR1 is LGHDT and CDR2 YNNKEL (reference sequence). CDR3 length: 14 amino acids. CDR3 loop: CASSPVIGNSPLHF. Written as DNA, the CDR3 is TGTGCCAGCAGCCCCGTAATCGGGAATTCACCCCTCCACTTT.

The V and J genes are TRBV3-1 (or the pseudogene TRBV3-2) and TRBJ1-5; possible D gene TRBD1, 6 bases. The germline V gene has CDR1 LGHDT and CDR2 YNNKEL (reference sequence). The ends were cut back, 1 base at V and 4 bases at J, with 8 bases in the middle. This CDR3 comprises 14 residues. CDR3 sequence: CASSQGTVNQPQHF. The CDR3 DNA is TGTGCCAGCAGCCAAGGGACAGTTAATCAGCCCCAGCATTTT.

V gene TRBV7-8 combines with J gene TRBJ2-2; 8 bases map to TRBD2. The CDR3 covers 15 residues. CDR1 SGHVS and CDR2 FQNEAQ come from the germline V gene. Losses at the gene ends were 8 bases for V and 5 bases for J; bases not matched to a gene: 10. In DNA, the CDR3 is TGTGCCAGCCAGGGTACTAGCGGTCGGACCGGGGAGCTGTTTTTT. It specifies CASQGTSGRTGELFF.

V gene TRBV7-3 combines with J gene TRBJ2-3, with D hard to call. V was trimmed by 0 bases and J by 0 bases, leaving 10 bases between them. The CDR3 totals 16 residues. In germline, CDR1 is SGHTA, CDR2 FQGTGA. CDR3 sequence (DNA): TGTGCCAGCAGCTTAACGGGTGGGCTTAGCACAGATACGCAGTATTTT. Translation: CASSLTGGLSTDTQYF.

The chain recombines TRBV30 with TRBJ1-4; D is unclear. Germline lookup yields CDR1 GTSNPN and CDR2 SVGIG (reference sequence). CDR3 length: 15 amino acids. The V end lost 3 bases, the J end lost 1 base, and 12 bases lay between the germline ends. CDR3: CAWRGLDLTNEKLFF. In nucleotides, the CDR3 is TGTGCCTGGAGGGGGTTGGACTTAACTAATGAAAAACTGTTTTTT.

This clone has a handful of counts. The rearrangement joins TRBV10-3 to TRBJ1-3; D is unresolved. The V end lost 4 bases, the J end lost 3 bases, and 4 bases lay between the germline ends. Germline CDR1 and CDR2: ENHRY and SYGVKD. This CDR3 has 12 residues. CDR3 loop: CAISVDGNTIYF. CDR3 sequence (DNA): TGTGCCATCAGTGTAGATGGAAACACCATATATTTT.

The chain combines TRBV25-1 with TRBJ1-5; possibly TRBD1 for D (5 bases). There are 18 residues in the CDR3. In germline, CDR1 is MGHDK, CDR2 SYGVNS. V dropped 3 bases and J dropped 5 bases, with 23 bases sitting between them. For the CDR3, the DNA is TGTGCCAGCAGTGATCGTGCGGGACGGCAAAACACCCATCAGCCCCAGCATTTT. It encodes CASSDRAGRQNTHQPQHF.

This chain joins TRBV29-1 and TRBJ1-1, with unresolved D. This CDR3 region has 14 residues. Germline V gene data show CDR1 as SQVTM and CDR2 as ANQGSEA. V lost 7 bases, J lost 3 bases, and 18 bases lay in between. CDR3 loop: CSAHPTIRDTEAFF. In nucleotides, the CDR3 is TGCAGCGCCCACCCCACCATCCGAGACACTGAAGCTTTCTTT.

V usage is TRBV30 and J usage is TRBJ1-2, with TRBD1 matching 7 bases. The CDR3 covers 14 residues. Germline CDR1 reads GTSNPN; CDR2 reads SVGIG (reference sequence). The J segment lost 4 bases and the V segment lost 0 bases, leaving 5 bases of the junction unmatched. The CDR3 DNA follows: TGTGCCTGGAGTGTAACACAGGGGAGCTATGGCTACACCTTC. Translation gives CAWSVTQGSYGYTF.

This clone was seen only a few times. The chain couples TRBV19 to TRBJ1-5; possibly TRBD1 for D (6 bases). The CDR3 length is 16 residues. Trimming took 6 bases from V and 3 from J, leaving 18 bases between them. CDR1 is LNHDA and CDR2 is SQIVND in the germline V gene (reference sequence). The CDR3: CASRKGRGYTNQPQHF. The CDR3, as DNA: TGTGCCAGTAGGAAAGGCAGGGGATATACCAATCAGCCCCAGCATTTT.

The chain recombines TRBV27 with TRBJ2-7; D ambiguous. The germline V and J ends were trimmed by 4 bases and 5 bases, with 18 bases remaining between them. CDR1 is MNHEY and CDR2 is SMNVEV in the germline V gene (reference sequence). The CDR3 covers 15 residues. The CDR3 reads CASSSLGGTTHEQYF. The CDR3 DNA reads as TGTGCCAGCAGTTCCCTAGGTGGCACCACCCACGAGCAGTACTTC.

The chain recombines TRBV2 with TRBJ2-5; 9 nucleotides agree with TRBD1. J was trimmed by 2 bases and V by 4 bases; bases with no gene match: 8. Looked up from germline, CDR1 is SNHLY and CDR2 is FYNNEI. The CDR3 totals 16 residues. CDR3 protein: CASSGGLDRGQETQYF. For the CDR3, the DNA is TGTGCCAGCAGTGGGGGGCTGGACAGGGGACAAGAGACCCAGTACTTC.

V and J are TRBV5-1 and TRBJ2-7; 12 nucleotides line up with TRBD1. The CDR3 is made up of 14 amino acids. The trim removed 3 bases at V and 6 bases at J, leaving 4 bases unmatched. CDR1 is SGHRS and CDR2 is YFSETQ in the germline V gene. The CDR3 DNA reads TGCGCCAGCAGCTCCGGGACAGGGGGCGGCGAGCAGTACTTC. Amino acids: CASSSGTGGGEQYF.